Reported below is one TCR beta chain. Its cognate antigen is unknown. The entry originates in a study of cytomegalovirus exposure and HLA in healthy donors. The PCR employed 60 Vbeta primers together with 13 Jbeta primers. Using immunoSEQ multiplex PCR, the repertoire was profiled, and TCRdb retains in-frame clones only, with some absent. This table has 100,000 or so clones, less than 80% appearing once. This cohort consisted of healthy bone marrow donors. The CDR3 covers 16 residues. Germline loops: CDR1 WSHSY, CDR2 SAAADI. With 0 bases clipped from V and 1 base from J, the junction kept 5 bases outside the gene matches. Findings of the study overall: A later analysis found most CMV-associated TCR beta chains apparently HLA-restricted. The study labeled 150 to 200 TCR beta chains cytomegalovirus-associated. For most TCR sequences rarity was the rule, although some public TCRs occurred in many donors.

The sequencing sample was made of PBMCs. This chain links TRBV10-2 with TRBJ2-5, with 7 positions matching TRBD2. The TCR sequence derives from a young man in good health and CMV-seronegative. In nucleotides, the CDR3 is TGCGCCAGCAGTGAGTCTTGGGGGGGTTCCCAAGAGACCCAGTACTTC. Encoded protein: CASSESWGGSQETQYF.